This T cell receptor (beta chain) was recovered during a study of OX40 agonist ivuxolimab in advanced cancers. Overall study context: A male proportion of about 84% was recorded, with mean age around 55 years and range about 23 to 90. Overall study results and limits: On average, a greater number of expanded clones characterised CD8+ T cells relative to CD4+. It was also the case that some nonresponders had low normalized T-cell clonal expansion.

Concerning this clone itself: Antigen: not known.

The method was immunoSEQ multiplex PCR; TCRdb's version includes in-frame clones alone and lacks a portion of them. The data contain 77,000 or so clones, roughly three quarters of them singletons. The CDR3 extends over 15 amino acids. V was pared by 6 bases and J by 3 bases, with 2 bases of the junction left unmatched. Germline assignment: CDR1 LNHDA and CDR2 SQIVND (reference sequence). The receptor was derived from an adult with an advanced solid tumor such as melanoma, head and neck, liver or kidney cancer. Source: CD4+ or CD8+ T cells sorted from blood, taken in a trial of the OX40 agonist ivuxolimab. The V gene is TRBV19, the J gene TRBJ2-2; 12 bases agree with TRBD1. The CDR3 region is CASSGTGGYTGELFF. CDR3 DNA sequence: TGTGCCAGTAGCGGGACAGGGGGCTACACCGGGGAGCTGTTTTTT.